This entry describes one T cell receptor beta chain. Alongside a J-beta primer mix, a sample-barcoded 5' primer served in a second PCR lasting roughly 6 to 11 cycles. MiXCR, applied by TCRdb to the 5' RACE reads, yields one record per CDR3 protein. This repertoire shows 910,000 or so distinct CDR3 sequences, roughly 51% found once; its top ten account for roughly 23%. The data originate from a study of blood T cells in healthy people across ages. Trimming cost V 3 bases and J 12 bases; bases outside gene matches: 5. The CDR3 extends over 12 amino acids. Looked up from germline, CDR1 is SGHAT and CDR2 is FQNNGV.

The clonotype comes from a woman between 55 and 75 years old in good health. Material for sequencing was blood. This chain joins TRBV11-2 and TRBJ2-1, with TRBD2 matching 7 bases. DNA of the CDR3: TGTGCCAGCAGCTTCCCAGGACTAGGGCAGTTCTTC. Translating gives CASSFPGLGQFF.